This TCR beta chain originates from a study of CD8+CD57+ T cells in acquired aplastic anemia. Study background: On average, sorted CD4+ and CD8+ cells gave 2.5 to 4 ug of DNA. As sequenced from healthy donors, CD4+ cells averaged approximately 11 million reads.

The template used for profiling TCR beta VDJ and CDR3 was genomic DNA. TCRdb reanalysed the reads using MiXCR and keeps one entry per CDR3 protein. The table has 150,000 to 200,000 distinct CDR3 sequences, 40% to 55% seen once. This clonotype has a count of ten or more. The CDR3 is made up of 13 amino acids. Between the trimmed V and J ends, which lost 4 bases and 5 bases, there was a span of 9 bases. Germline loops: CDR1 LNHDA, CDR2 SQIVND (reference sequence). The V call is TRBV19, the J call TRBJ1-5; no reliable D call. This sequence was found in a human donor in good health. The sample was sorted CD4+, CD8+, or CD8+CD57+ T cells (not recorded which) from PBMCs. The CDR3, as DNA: TGTGCCAGTAGTAAAGCGAGGGATCAGCCCCAGCATTTT. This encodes CASSKARDQPQHF.